Following are 7 T cell receptor beta chains from one sample sequenced in a study of identical twins (dated by TCRdb to 2016 to 2018). The protocol used for the library was 5' RACE. The run used an Illumina HiSeq 2000. TCRdb took the public reads, trimmed them with fastp at Q25, ran MiXCR for clone calling and kept in-frame beta chains. Under each unique CDR3 protein, matching rows form one entry showing the most common genes and DNA. This sample lists around 250,000 distinct CDR3 sequences; around 8.8% were detected once. About 3% of the sample is taken by the ten largest. This sample also appeared in a second study, on yellow fever vaccine responses in identical twins.

The specimen was CD8+ T cells sorted from blood. All receptors come from a woman aged 18-29 years in good health.

The table lists this clonotype with many counts. The rearrangement uses TRBV11-1 and TRBJ2-7; D gene ambiguous. Germline CDR1 SGHAT, CDR2 FQDESV (reference sequence). CDR3 length: 14 amino acids. Deletions cut 0 bases from V and 5 bases from J, with 11 bases between. The CDR3 DNA reads TGTGCCAGCAGCTTAGCGCTTACCAGAGACGAGCAGTACTTC. Translated, it gives CASSLALTRDEQYF.

The genes are TRBV6-2 or TRBV6-3 and TRBJ2-2, with D unresolved. Trimming stripped 11 bases from V and 6 bases from J, with 13 bases between. The germline CDR1 and CDR2 sequences are MNHEY and SVGEGT. The CDR3 sequence is 12 residues long. Here the CDR3 reads CAGKGFPGELFF. CDR3 DNA: TGTGCCGGAAAAGGCTTTCCCGGGGAGCTGTTTTTT.

This clonotype was picked up a small number of times. V and J are TRBV7-8 and TRBJ2-1; D is undetermined. The CDR3 is made up of 12 amino acids. Germline loops: CDR1 SGHVS, CDR2 FQNEAQ. Trimming cost V 5 bases and J 7 bases, with 9 bases left between them. CDR3 residues: CASSQSWNEQFF. For the CDR3, the DNA is TGTGCCAGCAGCCAGAGTTGGAATGAGCAGTTCTTC.

This clonotype was seen many times. The gene calls are TRBV7-3 and TRBJ2-1; 12 bases fit TRBD2. Losses at the gene ends were 4 bases for V and 7 bases for J; bases not matched to a gene: 5. The germline gives CDR1 SGHTA, CDR2 FQGTGA. The CDR3 covers 15 residues. The CDR3 loop reads CASSSGLAGPNEQFF. CDR3 in DNA: TGTGCCAGCAGCTCAGGACTAGCGGGACCAAATGAGCAGTTCTTC.

DNA of the CDR3: TGCAGTGCTATAGCTAGTAGCCCCAGTGCATTTCGGGACGGACACCTGGGGGAAAAACTGTTTTTT. Translation gives CSAIASSPSAFRDGHLGEKLFF. V is TRBV20-1 and J is TRBJ1-4; D may be TRBD1 (5 bases). V shed 4 bases and J shed 8 bases, with 41 bases lying between them. Per germline, CDR1 DFQATT and CDR2 SNEGSKA (reference sequence). The CDR3 sequence is 22 residues long.

There are many counts of this clonotype. The chain joins TRBV27 to TRBJ2-4, with D perhaps being TRBD1 or TRBD2 (7 bases each). This CDR3 is 17 amino acids long. V lost 1 base to trimming and J lost 0 bases, with 13 bases between them. From germline, CDR1 is MNHEY and CDR2 SMNVEV (reference sequence). CDR3 in amino acids: CASSLLAGGVAKNIQYF. The DNA for the CDR3 is TGTGCCAGCAGTTTATTGGCAGGGGGGGTAGCCAAAAACATTCAGTACTTC.

This clonotype was picked up many times. V is TRBV7-6 and J is TRBJ2-7; maybe TRBD2 (5 bases). The length of the CDR3 is 14 residues. From germline, CDR1 is SGHVS and CDR2 FNYEAQ. V was cut by 1 base and J by 0 bases, with 7 bases left in between. CDR3 in amino acids: CASSLDTSSYEQYF. The CDR3 bases are TGTGCCAGCAGCTTAGATACTAGCTCCTACGAGCAGTACTTC.